This passage covers 7 T cell receptor beta chains from one sample sequenced in a study of T-cell memory formation after mild COVID-19. A single record per CDR3 protein comes from TCRdb applying MiXCR to the 5' RACE reads. There are about 49,000 distinct CDR3 sequences in the sample; around 7.2% occur only once, and roughly 1.5% lies in the top ten. Sequencing was carried out using PBMCs or a T cell subset sorted from them (not recorded which). Receptor source: a man aged 18 to 30 who had mild COVID-19 (a few samples of this study predate the infection). Cell type and time point are not known.

The sample holds a few counts of this clonotype. V gene TRBV7-8 combines with J gene TRBJ2-3; a possible D gene is TRBD2 (6 bases). This CDR3 has 16 amino acids. V was clipped by 1 base and J by 4 bases, with 15 bases between them. The germline CDR1 and CDR2 sequences are SGHVS and FQNEAQ. CDR3 sequence reads: CASSLEWRGGADTQYF. As DNA, the CDR3 is TGTGCCAGCAGCTTAGAGTGGCGGGGTGGGGCAGATACGCAGTATTTT.

This clonotype was detected only a few times. The J gene is TRBJ2-1, the V gene TRBV14; possibly TRBD1 for D (5 bases). CDR3 size: 16 residues. Trimming pared 1 base from V and 7 bases from J, leaving 17 bases between. CDR1 and CDR2 from the germline V gene are SGHDN and FVKESK. Here the CDR3 DNA reads TGTGCCAGCAGCCAAGGGGCAGGGCGGCAGGGAAATGAGCAGTTCTTC. Translation: CASSQGAGRQGNEQFF.

This clonotype has a count of ten or more. The rearrangement uses TRBV5-1 and TRBJ2-2, with D perhaps TRBD1 (6 bases). The CDR3 loop spans 16 amino acids. Between the trimmed V and J ends, which lost 6 bases and 2 bases, there was a span of 17 bases. CDR1 is SGHRS and CDR2 is YFSETQ in the germline V gene. CDR3 sequence: CASKMGASVNTGELFF. In DNA form, the CDR3 reads TGCGCCAGCAAAATGGGGGCCTCCGTTAACACCGGGGAGCTGTTTTTT.

This clonotype showed up many times. J is TRBJ2-5 and V is TRBV12-3 or TRBV12-4; 8 nucleotides align to TRBD2. The CDR3 is made up of 14 amino acids. The ends lost 4 bases at V and 5 bases at J; junction bases unmatched: 6. CDR3 sequence: CASSSWTSWETQYF. Written as DNA, the CDR3 is TGTGCCAGCAGTTCCTGGACTAGCTGGGAGACCCAGTACTTC.

By share, this clonotype counts as medium-sized (0.01 to 0.1%). The chain links TRBV3-1 to TRBJ2-4; 12 bases are a match to TRBD2. The CDR3 contains 17 residues. The ends lost 4 bases at V and 6 bases at J; junction bases unmatched: 10. Germline lookup yields CDR1 LGHDT and CDR2 YNNKEL (reference sequence). The CDR3 region is CASSRDGLAGRGNIQYF. Written as DNA, the CDR3 is TGTGCCAGCAGCCGAGATGGACTAGCGGGGAGGGGAAACATTCAGTACTTC.

The table lists this clonotype with a few counts. V and J are TRBV7-2 and TRBJ1-6; D not certain. Germline assignment: CDR1 SGHTA and CDR2 FQGNSA. The CDR3 is 15 amino acids. Trimming stripped 5 bases from V and 6 bases from J, with 14 bases between. CDR3 residues: CASSLEGGRNSPLHF. DNA for the CDR3: TGTGCCAGCAGCCTCGAGGGAGGGCGTAATTCACCCCTCCACTTT.

This clonotype was counted a few times. CDR3 region: CASSQTSGETQYF. CDR3 DNA: TGTGCCAGCAGCCAGACTAGTGGAGAGACCCAGTACTTC. This chain links TRBV7-9 with TRBJ2-5, with a possible D match to TRBD2 (6 bases). The CDR3 consists of 13 residues. Germline CDR1 SEHNR, CDR2 FQNEAQ (reference sequence). Trimming removed 5 bases at V and 4 bases at J, with 11 bases between.